The present T cell receptor beta chain was sequenced within a study of cytomegalovirus exposure and HLA in healthy donors (TCRdb year 2017). As for the study more broadly: An earlier analysis of about 530 of the donors reported 276 Gb of sequence data and around 120 million unique TCR beta sequences obtained from 150 million to 200 million T cells. An early release that covered about 600 HLA-typed donors contained around 330 gigabases of sequencing data and 85 million to 100 million unique TCR sequences. Of the roughly 430 genotyped donors, over 65% fell in the genetic ancestry cluster associated with self-reported Caucasian donors. The study aimed to test whether signatures of past pathogen exposure could be identified by cataloging public T cell receptors. The study profiled the T cell repertoires of 500 to 800 subjects by immunosequencing and related them to cytomegalovirus serostatus. A separate validation cohort of about 110 different subjects was used in addition to the roughly 700-subject first cohort. To predict cytomegalovirus infection status, the study brought together high-throughput TCR immunosequencing, statistical association of individual TCRs with disease status, and machine learning. In a later analysis, previously published TCR beta repertoires from 550 to 700 donors were re-analyzed and high-resolution HLA genotyping was added so that TCR occurrence patterns could be studied. The later analysis used no new phenotypic data to find candidate immune exposures, relying instead on TCR beta sequences and their occurrence across donors. An earlier analysis of several hundred of the donors applied high-throughput TCR beta sequencing to assess whether each TCR beta V gene segment acted as functional or pseudogenic. Donor age, sex, ethnicity and CMV serostatus were collected together with the repertoire data. Genome-wide SNP genotypes for about three fifths of the roughly 700 donors were used in a later genetic analysis, which treated that subset as a discovery cohort. Every discovery cohort repertoire had been produced on one sequencing platform. HLA typing covered class I and class II loci at four-digit resolution. The number of typed donors differed by locus: about 629-630 for A, B, C, DRB1 and DQB1; approximately 520 for DQA1; some 610 for DPA1; and around 470 for DPB1. Because of strong linkage in the cohort, roughly five DR-DQ haplotypes were treated as single units for association and clustering. On average, roughly 240,000 unique TCR beta nucleotide sequences were sequenced per donor among 398 genotyped donors of the cohort, with roughly 18% of those sequences being non-productive.

The paper's findings and limits, for the study overall: Cytomegalovirus status was reported to be diagnosed by the classifier with high specificity and sensitivity in both the original and validation cohorts. When HLA alleles, especially DR and DQ, strongly co-occurred, TCR associations were difficult to assign to individual alleles. A later analysis found that HLA-associated TCR beta chains were more clonally expanded and had lower generation probabilities than equally common non-associated chains. The 87-base-pair reads could not distinguish some IMGT-functional V segments, including TRBV6-2 and TRBV6-3, so those segments were excluded. The cohort was sequenced for TCR beta chains only, and without alpha or paired-chain data the features that could be detected were limited. Immune exposure information for the cohort was limited to CMV serostatus. Linkage disequilibrium might explain the correlated functional status among segregating V segments, but an unknown experimental factor could not be excluded. A later analysis associated roughly 17,000 TCR beta sequences with specific HLA alleles at a false discovery rate of 0.05. Because counts were too low, roughly 16 rarely observed V segments, including chromosome 9 orphons, were left out of the earlier analysis of a few hundred of the donors. A few of the identified cytomegalovirus-associated TCR beta chains were confirmed in vitro to be specific for cytomegalovirus antigens. Compared with the approximately 720-donor mean, donors in an Asian-associated ancestry cluster had fewer N-insertions in productive TCRs, according to a later genetic analysis. The study gave a list of under 200 TCR beta chains associated with cytomegalovirus. It was suggested by the authors that the approach could potentially be generalized to other disease states and immunological phenotypes. A later analysis reported that several top co-occurrence clusters appeared linked to parvovirus B19, influenza, CMV and Epstein-Barr virus. According to a later analysis, most CMV-associated TCR beta chains appeared to be HLA-restricted, and the HLA associations seemed to be driven largely by CMV exposure. While some public TCRs were present in many individuals, most TCR sequences turned up only very rarely across donors. A further reported finding was that TCR beta sequences accurately predicted the HLA-A and HLA-B alleles for most subjects in the first cohort. Roughly uniform sequencing depth across donors was assumed in presence/absence analyses, although this assumption may not hold. Because HLA typing was missing for some donors at each locus, association tests included only the typed subset. A cluster of highly shared sequence variants was judged likely to represent a technical artifact of the sequencing pipeline. In an earlier analysis of some 500 of the donors, most TCR beta V segments appeared in productive rearrangements about 90% or about 30% of the time, broadly matching IMGT annotations. According to a later analysis, TCR association rates differed among HLA loci, with DRB1 alleles showing the most associated TCRs and HLA-C alleles showing the fewest. An association between a missense DCLRE1C variant and V-gene and J-gene trimming of TCR beta chains was found in a later genetic analysis and replicated in an independent cohort.

The cohort was made up of under 800 healthy bone marrow donors. At the time of sampling, all cohort members were nominally healthy, though unrecorded immune exposures were likely present. CMV serostatus was recorded as positive for some 300 and negative for about 55% of the 666 cohort members, whereas no CMV serostatus was recorded for the donor in question. Every donor gave a peripheral blood sample, and the peripheral blood mononuclear cells from that sample were used for TCR beta sequencing. Genomic DNA extraction from the blood cell samples was performed with the Qiagen DNeasy Blood Extraction Kit. The library relied on the immunoSEQ multiplex PCR assay. A mixture of 60 forward primers for TCR Vbeta segments and 13 reverse primers for TCR Jbeta segments was used in the multiplex PCR. The CDR3 region of rearranged TCR beta genes was amplified from genomic DNA with a multiplex PCR assay. The Illumina HiSeq System was used to sequence the amplified TCR beta libraries as 87-base-pair reads. On the study's bioinformatics: A later analysis tallied 75 million to 95 million unique TCR beta chains across the 600 to 700 repertoires, and some 10 million of those chains were shared by two or more donors. To remove PCR and sequencing errors, raw reads were error-corrected and collapsed into unique sequences using a nearest-neighbor algorithm that merged closely related sequences. To assign V, D and J gene segments, CDR3 sequences were aligned to IMGT reference sequences. For a sequence to be retained, a match of at least six nucleotides was required to both a V gene segment and a J gene segment. A rearrangement counted as productive if the CDR3 had no stop codons and remained in frame with V and J, and every other rearrangement counted as non-productive. CDR3 was defined according to IMGT convention as the region running from the second conserved V-encoded cysteine to the conserved J-encoded phenylalanine. In an earlier analysis of more than 550 of the donors, sequences lacking an unambiguous match to a single V gene segment were excluded. An earlier analysis of around 600 of the donors classified V segments as functional when productive rearrangements were above 56.7% and as segregating when the standard deviation between donors was above 5%. To diagnose cytomegalovirus status from the catalog of TCR beta chain sequences, a statistical classification framework was built. A later analysis assigned V and J genes by comparing TCR nucleotide sequences with IMGT/GENE-DB human TR gene sequences. A later analysis assigned CDR3 sequences and most-parsimonious VDJ recombination scenarios with the TCRdist pipeline. In a later analysis, each TCR beta chain was defined by its CDR3 amino acid sequence together with its V-gene family, and reads lacking a unique V-gene family were excluded. To address suspected cross-contamination and a sequencing artifact, a later analysis removed around 600 highly shared, low-generation-probability nucleotide sequences. For each public chain, a later analysis derived a clonal expansion index from normalized ranks of inferred template counts within each repertoire. Generation probabilities in a later analysis came from a VDJ recombination model fitted to out-of-frame rearrangements, and those results were checked against IGoR. In a later analysis, hypergeometric tests were used to score TCR-TCR, TCR-HLA and TCR-CMV co-occurrence, with a repertoire-size bias correction applied to TCR pairs. To estimate false discovery rates, a later analysis permuted the HLA or CMV assignments 20 times. A later analysis grouped co-occurring TCRs with DBSCAN, adding TCRdist sequence similarity when clustering within HLA-allele-positive subsets. For co-occurrence clustering, repertoires with fewer than 30,000 or more than 120,000 public chains were excluded, along with four or five repertoires with anomalous nucleotide sharing. The table was pulled from immuneACCESS by TCRdb, which kept in-frame rearrangements only. Such tables lose some clones; where checked, under half of the loss comes from unresolved V genes, and the rest has no known cause. That table supplies the V and J calls and clone size; D and trimming were determined from the DNA. The sample table records about 130,000 clones; 60% to 85% of these occur just once. The ten largest clonotypes hold approximately 1% of the sample.

V is trimmed back by 3 bases and J by 5 bases, and the junction contains 5 bases that no gene match accounts for. As encoded in the germline V gene (reference sequence), CDR1 is SGHAT while CDR2 is FQDESV. The cysteine opens and the phenylalanine closes a CDR3 of 14 amino acids. Solely the CDR3 DNA is kept, with 42 bases framed from the first base. With respect to this clone: Its cognate antigen has yet to be identified. Base qualities are not provided; no much larger clone lies one nucleotide away.

Sequencing was done on a sample of PBMCs. This TCR derives from a human donor in good health. The chain couples TRBV11-1 to TRBJ2-7; 9 junctional bases match TRBD1. In nucleotide form, the sequence is TGTGCCAGCAGCTTCCCCGGGACAGGGAACGAGCAGTACTTC. Its protein reads: CASSFPGTGNEQYF. Supplemented by the reference TRBV11-1 and TRBJ2-7 proteins around the CDR3, the complete variable domain is EAEVAQSPRYKITEKSQAVAFWCDPISGHATLYWYRQILGQGPELLVQFQDESVVDDSQLPKDRFSAERLKGVDSTLKIQPAELGDSAMYLCASSFPGTGNEQYFGPGTRLTVT.